The 9 T cell receptor beta chains below were found in one sample sequenced in a study of blood T cell repertoires in COVID-19. TCRdb's table, derived via immunoSEQ multiplex PCR, lists solely in-frame clones and lacks some. Found here are some 31,000 clones, around 85% of them singletons; the top ten hold roughly 15%. The material sequenced was peripheral blood. All receptors come from a human donor with acute or convalescent COVID-19. The donor label of this sample is uncertain.

V and J are TRBV19 and TRBJ1-6, with D unresolved. V was trimmed by 4 bases and J by 8 bases, leaving 12 bases between them. Looked up from germline, CDR1 is LNHDA and CDR2 is SQIVND (reference sequence). This CDR3 spans 14 amino acids. CDR3 region: CASSRSAQDSPLHF. CDR3 DNA sequence: TGTGCCAGTAGTAGGTCAGCCCAGGATTCACCCCTCCACTTT.

The CDR3 sequence: CASSPGLAGGGPYEQYF. The DNA for the CDR3 is TGTGCCAGCAGCCCGGGACTAGCGGGAGGAGGGCCCTACGAGCAGTACTTC. The gene calls are TRBV11-3 and TRBJ2-7, with 15 nucleotides matching TRBD2. J gave up 2 bases and V 5 bases, and 7 bases lay outside the gene matches. This CDR3 contains 17 residues. Germline values: CDR1 SGHNT, CDR2 YENEEA.

This clone showed up just once. This rearrangement joins TRBV7-8 to TRBJ2-1, with D possibly being TRBD1 (6 bases). The germline V and J ends were trimmed by 1 base and 2 bases, with 15 bases remaining between them. CDR3 length: 17 residues. Germline V CDR1 and CDR2: SGHVS, FQNEAQ. In DNA form, the CDR3 reads TGTGCCAGCAGCTTAGTTGGGATGTGGGGGCCCTACAATGAGCAGTTCTTC. Its translation: CASSLVGMWGPYNEQFF.

This clone came up a few times. The J gene is TRBJ2-7, the V gene TRBV19, with 10 bases fitting TRBD1. Looked up from germline, CDR1 is LNHDA and CDR2 is SQIVND (reference sequence). The V and J ends lost 4 bases and 6 bases, in that order; junction bases with no gene match: 9. CDR3 length equals 15 residues. In DNA form, the CDR3 reads TGTGCCAGTAGTAAGCAGACAGGGGGCGAAATCGAGCAGTACTTC. Translating gives CASSKQTGGEIEQYF.

The chain joins TRBV27 to TRBJ2-1; 10 positions match TRBD2. The length of the CDR3 is 15 residues. Germline CDR1 reads MNHEY; CDR2 reads SMNVEV (reference sequence). With 6 bases clipped from V and 5 bases from J, the junction kept 7 bases outside the gene matches. The CDR3 spells CASSSSGRSDNEQFF. Written as DNA, the CDR3 is TGTGCCAGCAGCTCTAGCGGGAGATCCGACAATGAGCAGTTCTTC.

This sequence joins TRBV19 and TRBJ1-1; D not resolved. From germline, CDR1 is LNHDA and CDR2 SQIVND (reference sequence). CDR3 length: 16 amino acids. V shed 1 base and J shed 4 bases, with 16 bases lying between them. The CDR3 nucleotides are TGTGCCAGTAGTATAGCCCAAACCTTAAGAGCCACTGAAGCTTTCTTT. The encoded protein is CASSIAQTLRATEAFF. The variable domain in full, with the rest retrieved from reference TRBV19 and TRBJ1-1, is DGGITQSPKYLFRKEGQNVTLSCEQNLNHDAMYWYRQDPGQGLRLIYYSQIVNDFQKGDIAEGYSVSREKKESFPLTVTSAQKNPTAFYLCASSIAQTLRATEAFFGQGTRLTVV.

This clone has only a few counts. The chain joins TRBV7-3 to TRBJ2-2; D remains ambiguous. Trimming removed 6 bases from V and 4 bases from J, with 12 bases in between. The germline V gene encodes CDR1 SGHTA and CDR2 FQGTGA. The CDR3 extends over 14 amino acids. In DNA form, the CDR3 reads TGTGCCAGCAGGCCCTCTAGTGGCACCGGGGAGCTGTTTTTT. Its translation is CASRPSSGTGELFF. Full variable domain (outside the CDR3, taken from reference TRBV7-3 and TRBJ2-2): GAGVSQTPSNKVTEKGKYVELRCDPISGHTALYWYRQSLGQGPEFLIYFQGTGAADDSGLPNDRFFAVRPEGSVSTLKIQRTERGDSAVYLCASRPSSGTGELFFGEGSRLTVL.

This clone was detected only a few times. The CDR3 is CATSGGTANTEAFF. The CDR3 nucleotides read TGTGCCACCAGCGGTGGGACAGCGAACACTGAAGCTTTCTTT. V gene TRBV15 combines with J gene TRBJ1-1; 7 bases agree with TRBD1. Losses at the gene ends were 5 bases for V and 1 base for J; bases not matched to a gene: 4. The CDR3 is 14 amino acids. Germline loops: CDR1 LNHNV, CDR2 YYDKDF (reference sequence).

The chain uses TRBV3-1 (or the pseudogene TRBV3-2) and TRBJ1-1, with TRBD1 matching over 8 bases. Germline V gene data show CDR1 as LGHDT and CDR2 as YNNKEL (reference sequence). This CDR3 comprises 15 residues. The J segment lost 5 bases and the V segment lost 3 bases, leaving 8 bases of the junction unmatched. CDR3 nucleotides: TGTGCCAGCAGCCAGGAGGTAGGACAGGGTACTGAAGCTTTCTTT. This sequence encodes CASSQEVGQGTEAFF.